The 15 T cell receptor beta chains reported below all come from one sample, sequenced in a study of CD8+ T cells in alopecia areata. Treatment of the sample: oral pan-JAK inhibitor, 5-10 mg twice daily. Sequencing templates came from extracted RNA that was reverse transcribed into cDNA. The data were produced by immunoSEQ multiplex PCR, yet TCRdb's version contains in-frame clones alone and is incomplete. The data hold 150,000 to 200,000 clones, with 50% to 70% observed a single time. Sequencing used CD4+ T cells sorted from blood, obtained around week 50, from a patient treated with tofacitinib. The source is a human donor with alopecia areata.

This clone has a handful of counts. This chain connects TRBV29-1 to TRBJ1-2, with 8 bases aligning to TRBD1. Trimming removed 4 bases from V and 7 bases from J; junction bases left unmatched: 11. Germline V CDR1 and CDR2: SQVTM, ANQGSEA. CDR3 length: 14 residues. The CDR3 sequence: CSVVLRTGRTGYTF. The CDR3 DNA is TGCAGCGTTGTATTGAGGACAGGGCGTACTGGCTACACCTTC.

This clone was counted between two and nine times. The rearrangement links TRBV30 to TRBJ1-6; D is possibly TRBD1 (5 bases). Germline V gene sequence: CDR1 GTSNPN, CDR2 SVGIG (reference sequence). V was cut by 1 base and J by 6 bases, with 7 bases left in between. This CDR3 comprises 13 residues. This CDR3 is CAWSEGSNSPLHF. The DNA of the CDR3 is TGTGCCTGGAGTGAGGGGTCTAATTCACCCCTCCACTTT.

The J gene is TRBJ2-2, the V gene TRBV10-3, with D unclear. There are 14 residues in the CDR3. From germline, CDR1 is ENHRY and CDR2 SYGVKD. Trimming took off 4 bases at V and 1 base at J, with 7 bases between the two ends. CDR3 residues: CAISAQMNTGELFF. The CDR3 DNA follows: TGTGCCATCAGTGCGCAAATGAACACCGGGGAGCTGTTTTTT.

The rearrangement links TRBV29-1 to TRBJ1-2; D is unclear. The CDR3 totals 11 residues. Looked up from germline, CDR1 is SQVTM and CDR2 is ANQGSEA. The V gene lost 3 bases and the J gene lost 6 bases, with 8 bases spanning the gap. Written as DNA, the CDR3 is TGCAGCGTTGATGGGGATGATGGCTACACCTTC. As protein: CSVDGDDGYTF.

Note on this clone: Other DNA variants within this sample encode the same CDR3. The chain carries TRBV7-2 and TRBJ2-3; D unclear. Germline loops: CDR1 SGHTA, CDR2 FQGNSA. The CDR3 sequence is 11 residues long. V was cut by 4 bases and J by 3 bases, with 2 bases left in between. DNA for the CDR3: TGTGCCAGCAGCTCTACAGATACGCAGTATTTT. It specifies CASSSTDTQYF.

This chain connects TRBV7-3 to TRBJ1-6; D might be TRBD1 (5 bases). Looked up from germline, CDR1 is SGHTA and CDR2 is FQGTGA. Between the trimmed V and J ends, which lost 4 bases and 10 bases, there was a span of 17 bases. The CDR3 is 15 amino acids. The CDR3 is CASSSVGGAGSPLHF. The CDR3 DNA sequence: TGTGCCAGCAGCTCCGTGGGAGGGGCCGGGTCACCCCTCCACTTT.

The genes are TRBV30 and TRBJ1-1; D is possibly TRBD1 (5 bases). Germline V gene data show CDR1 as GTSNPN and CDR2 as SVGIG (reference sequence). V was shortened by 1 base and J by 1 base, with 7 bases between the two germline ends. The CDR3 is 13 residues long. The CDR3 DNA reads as TGTGCCTGGAGTGGCGGACAGAACACTGAAGCTTTCTTT. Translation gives CAWSGGQNTEAFF.

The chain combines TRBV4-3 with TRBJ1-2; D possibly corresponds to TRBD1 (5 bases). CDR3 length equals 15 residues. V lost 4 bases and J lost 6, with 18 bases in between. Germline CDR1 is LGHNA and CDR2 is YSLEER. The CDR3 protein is CASSPSRGRFDGYTF. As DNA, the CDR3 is TGCGCCAGCAGCCCAAGTAGGGGACGGTTCGATGGCTACACCTTC.

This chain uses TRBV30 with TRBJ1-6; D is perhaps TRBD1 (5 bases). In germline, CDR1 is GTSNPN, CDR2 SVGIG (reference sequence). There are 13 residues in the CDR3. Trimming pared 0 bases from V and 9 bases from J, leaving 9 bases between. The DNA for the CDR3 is TGTGCCTGGAGTGTACAGGAGCTTTCACCCCTCCACTTT. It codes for CAWSVQELSPLHF.

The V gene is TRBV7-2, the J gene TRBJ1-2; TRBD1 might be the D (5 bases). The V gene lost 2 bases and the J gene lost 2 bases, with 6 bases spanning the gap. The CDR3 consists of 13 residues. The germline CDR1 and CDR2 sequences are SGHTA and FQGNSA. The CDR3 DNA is TGTGCCAGCAGCTTAAACAGGAACTATGGCTACACCTTC. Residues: CASSLNRNYGYTF.

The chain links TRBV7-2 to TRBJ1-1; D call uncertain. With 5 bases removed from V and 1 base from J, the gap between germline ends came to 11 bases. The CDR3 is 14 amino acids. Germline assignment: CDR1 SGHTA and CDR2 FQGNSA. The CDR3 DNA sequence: TGTGCCAGCAGCCCGGTTACCACGAACACTGAAGCTTTCTTT. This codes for CASSPVTTNTEAFF.

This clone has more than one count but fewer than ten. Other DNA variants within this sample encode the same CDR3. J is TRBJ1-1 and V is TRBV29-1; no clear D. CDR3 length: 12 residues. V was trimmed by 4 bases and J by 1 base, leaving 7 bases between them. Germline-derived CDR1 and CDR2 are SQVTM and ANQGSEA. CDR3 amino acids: CSVGFRNTEAFF. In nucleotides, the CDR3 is TGCAGCGTTGGCTTCAGGAACACTGAAGCTTTCTTT.

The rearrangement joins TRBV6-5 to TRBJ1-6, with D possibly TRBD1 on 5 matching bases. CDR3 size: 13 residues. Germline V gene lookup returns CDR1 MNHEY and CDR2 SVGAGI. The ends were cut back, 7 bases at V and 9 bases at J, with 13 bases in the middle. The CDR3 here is CASKFGGISPLHF. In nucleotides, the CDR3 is TGTGCCAGCAAATTCGGGGGAATTTCACCCCTCCACTTT.

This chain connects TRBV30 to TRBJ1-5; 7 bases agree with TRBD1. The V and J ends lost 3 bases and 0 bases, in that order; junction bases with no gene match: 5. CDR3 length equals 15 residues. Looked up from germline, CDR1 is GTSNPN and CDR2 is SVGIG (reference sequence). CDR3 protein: CAWRAGGYSNQPQHF. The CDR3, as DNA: TGTGCCTGGAGGGCAGGGGGTTATAGCAATCAGCCCCAGCATTTT.

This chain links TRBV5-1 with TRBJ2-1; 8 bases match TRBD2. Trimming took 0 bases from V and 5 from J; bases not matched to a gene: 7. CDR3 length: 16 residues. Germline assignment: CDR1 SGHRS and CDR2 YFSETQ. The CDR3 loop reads CASSLAPGGPHNEQFF. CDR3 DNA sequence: TGCGCCAGCAGCTTGGCCCCGGGGGGGCCCCACAATGAGCAGTTCTTC.